Below, 32 T cell receptor beta chains from the same sample are listed, as sequenced in a study of CD8 T cells in ankylosing spondylitis. TCRdb processed the 5' RACE reads anew with MiXCR; each CDR3 protein has one entry. The sample lists some 140,000 distinct CDR3 sequences, 7.3% occurring once. Sequenced: blood, either unsorted or a sorted T cell fraction (not recorded which). The receptors here all came from a female donor with ankylosing spondylitis or in good health (not recorded which).

At least ten counts were recorded for this clonotype. The genes are TRBV4-1 and TRBJ1-1; 7 bases agree with TRBD1. With V trimmed by 4 bases and J by 4 bases, 12 bases remained unmatched. The CDR3 has 16 amino acids. The germline gives CDR1 MGHRA, CDR2 YSYEKL. In DNA, the CDR3 is TGCGCCAGCAGCCCAGCGGGAGGGGGCTTCGGCACTGAAGCTTTCTTT. Translating it yields CASSPAGGGFGTEAFF.

This clonotype was seen at least ten times. This chain links TRBV20-1 with TRBJ2-1, with D maybe TRBD2 (6 bases). This CDR3 contains 14 residues. Trimming removed 6 bases from V and 0 bases from J, with 12 bases in between. Germline CDR1 and CDR2: DFQATT and SNEGSKA (reference sequence). CDR3 amino acids: CSAPGTGSYNEQFF. In nucleotides, the CDR3 is TGCAGTGCCCCCGGGACTGGCTCCTACAATGAGCAGTTCTTC.

Many counts were recorded for this clonotype. Germline is not matched at one junction end, which may reflect a read error. This rearrangement joins TRBV6-1 to TRBJ2-2; 11 positions agree with TRBD1. CDR3 length: 18 amino acids. Germline V gives CDR1 MNHNS, CDR2 SASEGT. CDR3 loop: CASREDHSGTGGTGELFF. The CDR3 DNA reads TGTGCCAGCAGAGAAGACCATTCCGGGACAGGGGGAACCGGGGAGCTGTTTTTT.

The rearrangement joins TRBV29-1 to TRBJ1-4, with 7 bases lining up with TRBD1. Germline trimming cut 5 bases from V and 6 bases from J; bases unmatched to any gene: 9. Germline V CDR1 and CDR2: SQVTM, ANQGSEA. CDR3 length: 14 residues. In nucleotides, the CDR3 is TGCAGCGTTCGTGGGACAGCGGTGGATGAAAAACTGTTTTTT. It yields the protein CSVRGTAVDEKLFF.

In this sample, this clonotype turned up many times. The V gene is TRBV5-1, the J gene TRBJ1-1; 7 nucleotides align to TRBD1. The germline V gene encodes CDR1 SGHRS and CDR2 YFSETQ. This CDR3 is 17 amino acids long. Losses at the gene ends were 3 bases for V and 1 base for J; bases not matched to a gene: 12. As DNA, the CDR3 is TGCGCCAGCAGCTACGGGACAGTTCAACCGGAGAACACTGAAGCTTTCTTT. As protein: CASSYGTVQPENTEAFF.

This clonotype occurred many times. V is TRBV12-3 or TRBV12-4 and J is TRBJ2-1; TRBD1 is a possible D gene (5 bases). V gave up 4 bases and J gave up 6 bases, with 10 bases separating them. The CDR3 consists of 13 residues. This CDR3 is CASSSLRGNEQFF. The CDR3 DNA reads TGTGCCAGCAGTTCTCTTAGGGGCAATGAGCAGTTCTTC.

This clonotype was counted many times. The rearrangement uses TRBV30 and TRBJ2-6; D is undetermined. Germline V lookup: CDR1 GTSNPN, CDR2 SVGIG (reference sequence). CDR3 length: 13 residues. V lost 1 base and J lost 5, with 6 bases in between. The chain's CDR3 is CAWSESRANVLTF. For the CDR3, the DNA is TGTGCCTGGAGTGAATCTAGGGCCAACGTCCTGACTTTC.

This clonotype showed up many times. The gene calls are TRBV7-9 and TRBJ2-2; D ambiguous. Trimming pared 4 bases from V and 5 bases from J, leaving 8 bases between. Germline loops: CDR1 SEHNR, CDR2 FQNEAQ (reference sequence). This CDR3 region has 13 residues. The CDR3 sequence is CASSSKGTGELFF. The CDR3 coding sequence is TGTGCCAGCAGCTCCAAGGGTACCGGGGAGCTGTTTTTT.

Ten or more counts support this clonotype. This CDR3 is CASSLGHRDEAFF. Written as DNA, the CDR3 is TGTGCCAGCAGCTTGGGACACAGGGATGAAGCTTTCTTT. The rearrangement joins TRBV5-5 to TRBJ1-1, with TRBD1 as a possible D gene (6 bases). V was cut by 0 bases and J by 7 bases, with 10 bases left in between. CDR3 size: 13 residues. The V gene's germline CDR1 is SGHKS and CDR2 YYEKEE (reference sequence).

This clonotype was seen repeatedly, ten times or more. The V call is TRBV30, the J call TRBJ1-1; no firm D call. With 2 bases removed from V and 6 bases from J, the gap between germline ends came to 7 bases. CDR3 length: 11 amino acids. Germline-derived CDR1 and CDR2 are GTSNPN and SVGIG (reference sequence). In nucleotides, the CDR3 is TGTGCCTGGAGTCGAGGCCCTGAAGCTTTCTTT. This encodes CAWSRGPEAFF.

With respect to this clonotype: It is unclear where the CDR3 begins or ends on the DNA, so no DNA is shown, and the CDR3 is as TCRdb lists it. This chain connects TRBV5-5 to TRBJ1-5. The CDR3 numbers 15 amino acids, ends counted. The germline V gene encodes CDR1 SGHKS and CDR2 YYEKEE (reference sequence). This CDR3 is CASSLDLCGNPPQHF.

This clonotype was counted between two and nine times. The J gene is TRBJ2-3, the V gene TRBV7-9; tentatively, D is TRBD1 or TRBD2 (6 bases each). The CDR3 contains 15 residues. V gave up 3 bases and J gave up 3 bases, with 13 bases separating them. Per germline, CDR1 SEHNR and CDR2 FQNEAQ (reference sequence). This CDR3 is CASSLEGEETDTQYF. The CDR3 nucleotides are TGTGCCAGCAGCTTGGAGGGGGAAGAGACAGATACGCAGTATTTT.

This clonotype was picked up many times. The rearrangement links TRBV12-3 or TRBV12-4 to TRBJ1-2, with D unclear. Trimming stripped 5 bases from V and 0 bases from J, with 10 bases between. The CDR3 spans 14 residues. CDR3: CASSPDRANYGYTF. The CDR3, as DNA: TGTGCCAGCAGTCCGGATAGGGCTAACTATGGCTACACCTTC.

This clonotype was seen repeatedly, ten times or more. V is TRBV29-1 and J is TRBJ2-5; 8 bases agree with TRBD2. J gave up 1 base and V 4 bases, and 2 bases lay outside the gene matches. The germline gives CDR1 SQVTM, CDR2 ANQGSEA. The CDR3 runs to 13 residues. CDR3 DNA sequence: TGCAGCGTTGCGGGGGGGGGCCAAGAGACCCAGTACTTC. Protein product: CSVAGGGQETQYF.

The table lists this clonotype with many counts. This chain uses TRBV3-1 with TRBJ1-1; TRBD1 aligns across 9 bases. The trim removed 4 bases at V and 7 bases at J, leaving 7 bases unmatched. This CDR3 is 14 amino acids long. Germline V gives CDR1 LGHDT, CDR2 YNNKEL (reference sequence). The CDR3 bases are TGTGCCAGCAGCCCCCGGACAGGGGAGGGTGAAGCTTTCTTT. This codes for CASSPRTGEGEAFF. Supplemented by reference TRBV3-1 and TRBJ1-1, the full variable domain reads DTAVSQTPKYLVTQMGNDKSIKCEQNLGHDTMYWYKQDSKKFLKIMFSYNNKELIINETVPNRFSPKSPDKAHLNLHINSLELGDSAVYFCASSPRTGEGEAFFGQGTRLTVV.

This clonotype was seen ten or more times. This chain connects TRBV27 to TRBJ2-1, with 11 nucleotides matching TRBD2. Unmatched junction bases numbered 19, after V lost 2 bases and J lost 7 bases. CDR1 and CDR2 (germline): MNHEY, SMNVEV (reference sequence). CDR3 size: 20 residues. DNA of the CDR3: TGTGCCAGCAGTTTAATTGGGACAGAGTTTCTTAGCGGGGGGGTAAATGAGCAGTTCTTC. Protein product: CASSLIGTEFLSGGVNEQFF.

This clonotype has ten or more counts. The chain recombines TRBV5-6 with TRBJ2-1; D gene ambiguous. CDR1 is SGHDT, CDR2 YYEEEE, per germline. The V end lost 2 bases, the J end lost 7 bases, and 13 bases lay between the germline ends. This CDR3 has 14 amino acids. The CDR3 bases are TGTGCCAGCAGCTTCGTCCCCAGCTCTAATGAGCAGTTCTTC. Encoded protein: CASSFVPSSNEQFF.

This clonotype was picked up many times. The chain recombines TRBV12-5 with TRBJ1-2; no definite D call. The CDR3 is 12 residues long. The germline V gene has CDR1 LGHNT and CDR2 FRNRAP. V lost 2 bases and J lost 6, with 7 bases in between. CDR3 bases: TGTGCTAGTGGTTTGACTCGGGATGGCTACACCTTC. It is translated as CASGLTRDGYTF. The full variable domain, rest sourced from reference TRBV12-5 and TRBJ1-2, is DARVTQTPRHKVTEMGQEVTMRCQPILGHNTVFWYRQTMMQGLELLAYFRNRAPLDDSGMPKDRFSAEMPDATLATLKIQPSEPRDSAVYFCASGLTRDGYTFGSGTRLTVV.

This clonotype was seen ten or more times. The genes are TRBV7-9 and TRBJ1-2; D call uncertain. Trimming shortened V by 3 bases and J by 1 base, and 6 bases separated the two germline ends. CDR3 length: 13 amino acids. Germline-derived CDR1 and CDR2 are SEHNR and FQNEAQ (reference sequence). The CDR3 is CASSFPLNYGYTF. CDR3 sequence (DNA): TGTGCCAGCAGCTTTCCCCTTAACTATGGCTACACCTTC. Variable domain in full (rest from reference TRBV7-9 and TRBJ1-2): DTGVSQNPRHKITKRGQNVTFRCDPISEHNRLYWYRQTLGQGPEFLTYFQNEAQLEKSRLLSDRFSAERPKGSFSTLEIQRTEQGDSAMYLCASSFPLNYGYTFGSGTRLTVV.

This clonotype was counted between two and nine times. V usage is TRBV20-1 and J usage is TRBJ1-5; D may be TRBD1 (5 bases). CDR1 is DFQATT and CDR2 is SNEGSKA in the germline V gene (reference sequence). The CDR3 length is 14 residues. Trimming shortened V by 6 bases and J by 1 base, and 13 bases separated the two germline ends. The CDR3 nucleotides read TGCAGTGCCCGGGTGGGGGACAGCAATCAGCCCCAGCATTTT. This translates into CSARVGDSNQPQHF.

This clonotype was seen more than once but under ten times. V and J are TRBV28 and TRBJ2-7; the D gene could be TRBD1 or TRBD2 (6 bases each). The CDR3 extends over 17 amino acids. Germline CDR1 MDHEN, CDR2 SYDVKM. V gave up 7 bases and J gave up 2 bases, with 24 bases separating them. DNA for the CDR3: TGTGCCAGCAACACTATCCGTGGAGGGGGGAGACCCTACGAGCAGTACTTC. As protein: CASNTIRGGGRPYEQYF.

This clonotype was seen at least ten times. V usage is TRBV27 and J usage is TRBJ1-2, with D tentatively TRBD1 (5 bases). The CDR3 spans 14 residues. Germline lookup yields CDR1 MNHEY and CDR2 SMNVEV (reference sequence). V shed 2 bases and J shed 8 bases, with 15 bases lying between them. This CDR3 is CASSLMQGVSGYTF. In DNA, the CDR3 is TGTGCCAGCAGTTTAATGCAGGGTGTTAGCGGCTACACCTTC.

This clonotype was counted at least ten times. The V gene is TRBV7-8, the J gene TRBJ2-1; 8 bases line up with TRBD2. The length of the CDR3 is 15 residues. CDR1 SGHVS and CDR2 FQNEAQ come from the germline V gene. The V segment lost 5 bases and the J segment 7 bases; nucleotides outside the gene matches: 10. Written as DNA, the CDR3 is TGTGCCAGCAGCCCTCCCACGGGGGGGAAGAATGAGCAGTTCTTC. Its protein is CASSPPTGGKNEQFF.

The table lists this clonotype with a few counts. CDR3 nucleotide sequence: TGTGCCAGCAGCTTTAACAGAAATGAAAAACTGTTTTTT. The encoded protein is CASSFNRNEKLFF. This chain links TRBV7-9 with TRBJ1-4; D remains ambiguous. The CDR3 sequence is 13 residues long. The V gene lost 3 bases and the J gene lost 5 bases, with 7 bases spanning the gap. Germline V gene sequence: CDR1 SEHNR, CDR2 FQNEAQ (reference sequence).

Regarding this clonotype: Just one base apart from a much larger clone, this may be a read error. The chain joins TRBV12-3 or TRBV12-4 to TRBJ2-3; no clear D gene. The CDR3 is 14 residues long. The V end was cut by 3 bases, the J end by 10 bases, with 17 bases between. The CDR3 bases are TGTGCCAGCAGTTTCTCCCCGGTGGGAAATGCGCAGTATTTT. Translating it yields CASSFSPVGNAQYF.

Ten or more counts support this clonotype. The rearrangement uses TRBV4-2 and TRBJ2-1, with D possibly TRBD2 on 6 matching bases. V lost 4 bases, J lost 8 bases, and 18 bases lay in between. The CDR3 length is 15 residues. Germline lookup yields CDR1 LGHNA and CDR2 YNFKEQ. The CDR3 DNA reads as TGTGCCAGCAGCCTCAGACTAGGGCTGTGGGATGAGCAGTTCTTC. It encodes CASSLRLGLWDEQFF.

V and J are TRBV20-1 and TRBJ1-2; tentative D call: TRBD1 (5 bases). CDR1 and CDR2 from the germline V gene are DFQATT and SNEGSKA (reference sequence). The CDR3 is 12 amino acids. Trimming shortened V by 3 bases and J by 4 bases, and 9 bases separated the two germline ends. CDR3 sequence: CSARGGLYGYTF. Here the CDR3 DNA reads TGCAGTGCTAGGGGGGGTCTCTATGGCTACACCTTC.

In DNA form, the CDR3 reads TGTGCCAGCAGCTTAGATTTGGGGGAGCAGTACTTC. It specifies CASSLDLGEQYF. The chain employs TRBV11-2 and TRBJ2-7; D is undetermined. The CDR3 consists of 12 residues. Germline CDR1 and CDR2: SGHAT and FQNNGV. The germline V and J ends were trimmed by 0 bases and 7 bases, with 7 bases remaining between them.

Ten or more counts support this clonotype. At one end, the junction sequence differs from germline, possibly due to a read error. The chain links TRBV4-2 to TRBJ1-2; no definite D call. CDR1 is LGHNA, CDR2 YNFKEQ, per germline. CDR3 length equals 15 residues. The CDR3 coding sequence is TGTGCCAGCAGCCAAGAATGGGCAGAGGTTGGGCAGTCCTCCTTC. Its translation is CASSQEWAEVGQSSF.

This clonotype was detected many times. The rearrangement joins TRBV3-1 to TRBJ1-1, with 9 bases lining up with TRBD1. Germline CDR1 reads LGHDT; CDR2 reads YNNKEL (reference sequence). The V gene end was trimmed by 4 bases and the J gene end by 10 bases; junction bases not matched to a gene: 10. This CDR3 has 14 amino acids. In DNA, the CDR3 is TGTGCCAGCAGCCTCGCCGGGACAGGGAAAGGAGCTTTCTTT. Amino acid sequence: CASSLAGTGKGAFF.

This clonotype was observed at least ten times. The chain carries TRBV4-1 and TRBJ2-1; D call uncertain. CDR3 length equals 14 residues. Germline V gene sequence: CDR1 MGHRA, CDR2 YSYEKL. Trimming cost V 1 base and J 7 bases, with 11 bases left between them. Here the CDR3 reads CASSQAGPMNEQFF. In nucleotides, the CDR3 is TGCGCCAGCAGCCAAGCTGGGCCGATGAATGAGCAGTTCTTC.

This clonotype was observed many times. J is TRBJ1-1 and V is TRBV6-2 or TRBV6-3; D unresolved. CDR3 size: 13 residues. Trimming stripped 8 bases from V and 0 bases from J, with 10 bases between. In germline, CDR1 is MNHEY, CDR2 SVGEGT. Written as DNA, the CDR3 is TGTGCCAGCCTCGAGCCGGTGAACACTGAAGCTTTCTTT. It is translated as CASLEPVNTEAFF.